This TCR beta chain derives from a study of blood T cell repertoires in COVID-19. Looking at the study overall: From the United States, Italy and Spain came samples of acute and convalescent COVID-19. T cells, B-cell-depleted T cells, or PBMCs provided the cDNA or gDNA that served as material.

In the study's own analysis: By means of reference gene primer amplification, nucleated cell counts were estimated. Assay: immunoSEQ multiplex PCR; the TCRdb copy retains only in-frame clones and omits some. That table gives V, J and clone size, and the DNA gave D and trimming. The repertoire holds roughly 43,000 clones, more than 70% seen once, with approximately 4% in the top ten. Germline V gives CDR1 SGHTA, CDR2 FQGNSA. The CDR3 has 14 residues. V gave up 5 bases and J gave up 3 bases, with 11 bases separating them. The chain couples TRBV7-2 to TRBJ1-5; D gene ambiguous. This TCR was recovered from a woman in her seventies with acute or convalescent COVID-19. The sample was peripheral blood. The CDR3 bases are TGTGCCAGCAGCCCCCGGAGGGACAATCAGCCCCAGCATTTT. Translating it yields CASSPRRDNQPQHF.